The present T cell receptor beta chain was sequenced within a study of cytomegalovirus exposure and HLA in healthy donors. Study-wide background: Unique TCRs from HLA-typed donors, 70 million to 100 million of them, were held in an early data release.

Whole-study results and caveats: As a later analysis revealed, the rate of TCR association differed by HLA locus, with DRB1 most and HLA-C fewest.

This CDR3 comprises 17 residues. Trimming removed 6 bases from V and 8 bases from J; junction bases left unmatched: 16. Germline loops: CDR1 MDHEN, CDR2 SYDVKM. Primers included in the PCR were 60 Vbeta and 13 Jbeta primers. Measured with immunoSEQ multiplex PCR; TCRdb has only the in-frame clones, and not every one. The table lists about 230,000 clones, 80% to 90% of them singletons. Comment on this clone: Antigen unknown.

Sequencing input: PBMCs. The receptor was isolated from a woman younger than 35 in good health and CMV-seronegative. The chain employs TRBV28 and TRBJ1-4, with 9 positions matching TRBD1. The CDR3 sequence is CASSSQDRDRVREKLFF. The CDR3 region has the DNA TGTGCCAGCAGCTCACAGGACCGGGACAGGGTGCGGGAAAAACTGTTTTTT.